The 14 T cell receptor beta chains listed next were all sequenced from one sample in a study of shared T cell receptors in the human thymus. Assay: immunoSEQ multiplex PCR; the TCRdb copy retains only in-frame clones and omits some. The sample carries around 340,000 clones, over 90% recorded once. Sequencing input: thymocytes. Receptors originate from a human donor.

The chain joins TRBV27 to TRBJ2-5; no firm D call. This CDR3 is 12 amino acids long. Germline loops: CDR1 MNHEY, CDR2 SMNVEV (reference sequence). Trimming left V 6 bases short and J 7 bases short, with 12 bases between. The CDR3 DNA follows: TGTGCCAGCAGATCCCTCCCCGGGACCCAGTACTTC. Translation: CASRSLPGTQYF.

This clone appeared once. The rearrangement joins TRBV2 to TRBJ2-1; 13 bases are a match to TRBD2. J gave up 0 bases and V 6 bases, and 8 bases lay outside the gene matches. CDR1 is SNHLY, CDR2 FYNNEI, per germline. There are 18 residues in the CDR3. The CDR3 DNA is TGTGCCAGCAGGACTAGCGGGAGGCCACCCTACTCCTACAATGAGCAGTTCTTC. Its translation is CASRTSGRPPYSYNEQFF. The entire variable domain, with the rest obtained from reference TRBV2 and TRBJ2-1, is as follows: EPEVTQTPSHQVTQMGQEVILRCVPISNHLYFYWYRQILGQKVEFLVSFYNNEISEKSEIFDDQFSVERPDGSNFTLKIRSTKLEDSAMYFCASRTSGRPPYSYNEQFFGPGTRLTVL.

V usage is TRBV25-1 and J usage is TRBJ2-2; D gene ambiguous. The germline V gene has CDR1 MGHDK and CDR2 SYGVNS. Trimming took off 11 bases at V and 0 bases at J, with 16 bases between the two ends. The CDR3 loop spans 15 amino acids. The CDR3 DNA follows: TGTGCCGGCCCGCTAAGAGTTTCGAACACCGGGGAGCTGTTTTTT. Encoded protein: CAGPLRVSNTGELFF.

CDR3 nucleotides: TGCGCCAGCAGCCAGACCCCTAGGGGAGGGTTCAAAAACATTCAGTACTTC. Translated: CASSQTPRGGFKNIQYF. The rearrangement joins TRBV4-1 to TRBJ2-4; the match to TRBD2 covers 7 bases. The CDR3 spans 17 residues. Germline assignment: CDR1 MGHRA and CDR2 YSYEKL. Losses at the gene ends were 3 bases for V and 3 bases for J; bases not matched to a gene: 11.

The J gene is TRBJ1-5, the V gene TRBV6-5; no clear D gene. Germline V CDR1 and CDR2: MNHEY, SVGAGI. This CDR3 is 15 amino acids long. The V end lost 0 bases, the J end lost 0 bases, and 6 bases lay between the germline ends. In DNA, the CDR3 is TGTGCCAGCAGTTACTCGGCTTATAGCAATCAGCCCCAGCATTTT. Residues: CASSYSAYSNQPQHF.

The chain couples TRBV27 to TRBJ1-5, with 10 bases lining up with TRBD1. The germline V gene encodes CDR1 MNHEY and CDR2 SMNVEV (reference sequence). The CDR3 has 15 residues. V shed 8 bases and J 7 bases; nucleotides not matched to a gene: 11. The CDR3 region has the DNA TGTGCCAGCCGCGCGGGGACAGGGGTCCGACAGCCCCAGCATTTT. Translated, it gives CASRAGTGVRQPQHF.

The count of this clone is one. The rearrangement joins TRBV7-9 to TRBJ2-2; TRBD2 aligns across 9 bases. CDR1 and CDR2 (germline): SEHNR, FQNEAQ (reference sequence). The junction had 7 bases not matched to a gene; V was cut back by 4 bases and J by 1 base. The CDR3 sequence is 17 residues long. CDR3 bases: TGTGCCAGCAGCTATAGCGGGAGTCCGGGGAACACCGGGGAGCTGTTTTTT. Protein: CASSYSGSPGNTGELFF. Complete variable domain (other parts from reference TRBV7-9 and TRBJ2-2): DTGVSQNPRHKITKRGQNVTFRCDPISEHNRLYWYRQTLGQGPEFLTYFQNEAQLEKSRLLSDRFSAERPKGSFSTLEIQRTEQGDSAMYLCASSYSGSPGNTGELFFGEGSRLTVL.

This CDR3 reads CASSQDMGGTGGFMNTEAFF. In DNA, the CDR3 is TGCGCCAGCAGCCAAGATATGGGAGGGACAGGGGGGTTCATGAACACTGAAGCTTTCTTT. This chain links TRBV4-1 with TRBJ1-1; TRBD1 matches at 11 bases. With 0 bases clipped from V and 0 bases from J, the junction kept 12 bases outside the gene matches. The germline gives CDR1 MGHRA, CDR2 YSYEKL. This CDR3 is built from 20 residues.

This clone was recorded only once. J is TRBJ1-2 and V is TRBV19; D not resolved. V was clipped by 5 bases and J by 4 bases, with 8 bases between them. CDR1 is LNHDA, CDR2 SQIVND, per germline (reference sequence). The CDR3 sequence is 12 residues long. CDR3 sequence: CASSQIFYGYTF. The CDR3 nucleotides are TGTGCCAGTAGTCAGATTTTCTATGGCTACACCTTC.

This chain uses TRBV2 with TRBJ1-2; D might be TRBD1 (6 bases). Germline assignment: CDR1 SNHLY and CDR2 FYNNEI. The CDR3 is 16 residues long. V was shortened by 4 bases and J by 0 bases, with 15 bases between the two germline ends. The CDR3 loop reads CASSGGKTGSNYGYTF. CDR3 in DNA: TGTGCCAGCAGTGGTGGCAAGACAGGTTCTAACTATGGCTACACCTTC.

This clone was picked up one time. This chain links TRBV15 with TRBJ1-1, with D perhaps TRBD1 (5 bases). CDR1 and CDR2 from the germline V gene are LNHNV and YYDKDF (reference sequence). Deletions cut 1 base from V and 5 bases from J, with 14 bases between. The CDR3 runs 15 residues. The CDR3 DNA reads as TGTGCCACCAGCAGAGGGGTCGGGGGGAAGACTGAAGCTTTCTTT. The encoded protein is CATSRGVGGKTEAFF.

The genes are TRBV7-8 and TRBJ2-2; D unclear. The germline CDR1 and CDR2 sequences are SGHVS and FQNEAQ. V dropped 7 bases and J dropped 5 bases, with 11 bases sitting between them. The CDR3 totals 13 residues. The CDR3 loop is CASTSLGTGELFF. DNA of the CDR3: TGTGCCAGCACCTCACTCGGGACCGGGGAGCTGTTTTTT.

This clone was observed a few times. CDR3 nucleotides: TGTGCCAGCAGCCTCCACTGGAGCTCCTACGAGCAGTACTTC. This encodes CASSLHWSSYEQYF. This rearrangement joins TRBV7-9 to TRBJ2-7, with no clear D. The germline V gene encodes CDR1 SEHNR and CDR2 FQNEAQ (reference sequence). Between the trimmed V and J ends, which lost 5 bases and 0 bases, there was a span of 11 bases. This CDR3 spans 14 amino acids.

J is TRBJ2-3 and V is TRBV19; 11 nucleotides agree with TRBD2. V shed 3 bases and J 2 bases; nucleotides not matched to a gene: 22. CDR1 LNHDA and CDR2 SQIVND come from the germline V gene (reference sequence). The CDR3 has 22 residues. CDR3 region: CASSMERGLAGLAGGFTDTQYF. CDR3 bases: TGTGCCAGTAGTATGGAGCGTGGACTCGCAGGATTAGCGGGAGGGTTCACAGATACGCAGTATTTT.